This T cell receptor beta chain emerged from a study of T cell clonality in common variable immunodeficiency. With V trimmed by 3 bases and J by 4 bases, 9 bases remained unmatched. This CDR3 has 15 amino acids. CDR1 and CDR2 from the germline V gene are DFQATT and SNEGSKA (reference sequence). Study-wide findings and caveats: In common variable immunodeficiency, TCR beta chains reportedly carried fewer deletions and N-nucleotide insertions. CVID subjects shared fewer TCRbeta clones than healthy controls did. Repertoire-complication correlations in CVID were limited by patient heterogeneity.

This clone was recorded many times. Its antigen is currently unknown. The CDR3 is cut off 3 residues early in the read; its end comes from the germline J gene. Some clones are missing from TCRdb's copy, which holds only in-frame ones; the method was immunoSEQ multiplex PCR. Reported are 35,000 to 50,000 clones, none seen only once; the ten largest carry approximately 1.4%. Sequenced sample: peripheral blood mononuclear cells. The chain uses TRBV20-1 and TRBJ2-1; 7 bases align to TRBD2. The sequence derives from a person aged 18 to 75 in good health. CDR3 region: CSASASGLMYNEQFF. The part of the CDR3 DNA that was read is TGCAGTGCTAGTGCCTCGGGACTAATGTACAATGAG.